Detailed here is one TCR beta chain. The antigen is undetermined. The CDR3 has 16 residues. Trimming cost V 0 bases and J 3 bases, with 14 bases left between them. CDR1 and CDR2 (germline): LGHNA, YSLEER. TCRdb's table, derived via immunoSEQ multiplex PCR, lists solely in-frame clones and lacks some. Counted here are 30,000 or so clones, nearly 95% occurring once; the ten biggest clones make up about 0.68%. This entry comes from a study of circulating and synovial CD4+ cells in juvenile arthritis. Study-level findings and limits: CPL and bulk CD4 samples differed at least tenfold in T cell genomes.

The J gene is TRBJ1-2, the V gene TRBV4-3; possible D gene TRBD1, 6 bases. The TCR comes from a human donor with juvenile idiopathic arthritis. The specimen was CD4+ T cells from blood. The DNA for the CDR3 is TGCGCCAGCAGCCAAGAAGTACGGGACATATACTATGGCTACACCTTC. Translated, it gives CASSQEVRDIYYGYTF.